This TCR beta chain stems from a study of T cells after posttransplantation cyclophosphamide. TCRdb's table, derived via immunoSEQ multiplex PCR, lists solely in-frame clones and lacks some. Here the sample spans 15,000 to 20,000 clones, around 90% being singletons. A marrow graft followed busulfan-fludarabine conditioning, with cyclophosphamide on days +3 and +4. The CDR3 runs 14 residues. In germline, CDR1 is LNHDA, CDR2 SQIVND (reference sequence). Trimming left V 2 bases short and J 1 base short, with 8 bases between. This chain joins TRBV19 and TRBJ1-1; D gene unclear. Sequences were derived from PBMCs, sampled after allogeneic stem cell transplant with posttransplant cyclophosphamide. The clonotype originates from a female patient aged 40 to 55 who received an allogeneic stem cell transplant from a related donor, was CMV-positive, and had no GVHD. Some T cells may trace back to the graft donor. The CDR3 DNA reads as TGTGCCAGTAGTATAAGCCGACAGAACACTGAAGCTTTCTTT. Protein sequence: CASSISRQNTEAFF.